Below, 3 T cell receptor beta chains from the same sample are listed, as sequenced in a study of T cell responses to AZD1222 COVID-19 vaccine (dated by TCRdb to about 2021). The library was built by means of the immunoSEQ multiplex PCR assay. This immuneACCESS table, as held by TCRdb, lists in-frame sequences with V and J called but not all clones. Of the missing ones, under half trace to an unresolved V gene in checked studies; the others have no known cause. Here the sample has approximately 75,000 clones; 90% occur a single time. Around 1.4% of the sample belongs to the ten largest clones. Sample time point, as interpreted from the label and publication: about 28 days (+/-7) after the second vaccine dose. The source material was peripheral blood, sampled 28 days after the second AZD1222 dose. These receptors originate from an adult who received the AZD1222 COVID-19 vaccine.

The rearrangement links TRBV12-3 or TRBV12-4 to TRBJ1-4; D is undetermined. The CDR3 runs 12 residues. The V and J ends lost 4 bases and 6 bases respectively, with 6 bases between them. The CDR3 region has the DNA TGTGCCAGCAGTTCGTTCTATGAAAAACTGTTTTTT. It specifies CASSSFYEKLFF.

The V call is TRBV28, the J call TRBJ2-7; unclear D gene. Trimming cost V 2 bases and J 0 bases, with 11 bases left between them. Germline CDR1 reads MDHEN; CDR2 reads SYDVKM. This CDR3 region has 15 residues. The CDR3 coding sequence is TGTGCCAGCAGTTTAAGTGGATCCGGCTCCTACGAGCAGTACTTC. It specifies CASSLSGSGSYEQYF.

The rearrangement joins TRBV28 to TRBJ2-3; 9 bases are a match to TRBD1. V dropped 9 bases and J dropped 4; count of bases not matched to a gene: 5. The CDR3 has 13 residues. Germline CDR1 MDHEN, CDR2 SYDVKM. CDR3 sequence: CASVTGGPDTQYF. The CDR3 nucleotides are TGTGCCAGTGTGACAGGGGGACCAGATACGCAGTATTTT. The full variable domain, completed using reference TRBV28 and TRBJ2-3, is DVKVTQSSRYLVKRTGEKVFLECVQDMDHENMFWYRQDPGLGLRLIYFSYDVKMKEKGDIPEGYSVSREKKERFSLILESASTNQTSMYLCASVTGGPDTQYFGPGTRLTVL.